Below, 22 T cell receptor beta chains from the same sample are listed, as sequenced in a study of cytomegalovirus exposure and HLA in healthy donors. The PCR used 60 Vbeta and 13 Jbeta primers. Method: immunoSEQ multiplex PCR; TCRdb's copy keeps in-frame clones and lacks some. The data hold about 82,000 clones, with approximately 79% observed a single time. Sequencing was carried out using PBMCs. Source of these receptors: a human donor in good health.

The chain couples TRBV7-9 to TRBJ1-4; D is perhaps TRBD1 (6 bases). CDR1 SEHNR and CDR2 FQNEAQ come from the germline V gene (reference sequence). V was shortened by 2 bases and J by 3 bases, with 13 bases between the two germline ends. CDR3 length: 16 residues. The CDR3 DNA sequence: TGTGCCAGCAGCTTAATTGGACAGCAGGCTAATGAAAAACTGTTTTTT. Encoded protein: CASSLIGQQANEKLFF. The variable domain in full, completed from reference TRBV7-9 and TRBJ1-4, reads DTGVSQNPRHKITKRGQNVTFRCDPISEHNRLYWYRQTLGQGPEFLTYFQNEAQLEKSRLLSDRFSAERPKGSFSTLEIQRTEQGDSAMYLCASSLIGQQANEKLFFGSGTQLSVL.

This chain joins TRBV7-9 and TRBJ2-5; the D gene is possibly TRBD2 (5 bases). V was shortened by 5 bases and J by 10 bases, with 11 bases between the two germline ends. CDR3 size: 11 residues. Per germline, CDR1 SEHNR and CDR2 FQNEAQ (reference sequence). The CDR3 region is CASSPAEDQYF. The CDR3 nucleotides are TGTGCCAGCAGCCCGGCGGAGGACCAGTACTTC.

The rearrangement links TRBV7-9 to TRBJ1-6, with 7 bases lining up with TRBD1. CDR1 is SEHNR and CDR2 is FQNEAQ in the germline V gene (reference sequence). The ends lost 4 bases at V and 9 bases at J; junction bases unmatched: 3. The CDR3 spans 13 residues. The CDR3 reads CASSSPGGSPLHF. The CDR3 region has the DNA TGTGCCAGCAGCTCTCCAGGGGGTTCACCCCTCCACTTT.

This rearrangement joins TRBV4-1 to TRBJ1-5; 10 bases are shared with TRBD1. V lost 1 base and J lost 0; bases outside the gene matches: 9. Per the germline V gene, CDR1 is MGHRA and CDR2 is YSYEKL. The CDR3 has 19 residues. CDR3 residues: CASSQVVDRGFLSNQPQHF. DNA of the CDR3: TGCGCCAGCAGCCAAGTGGTGGACAGGGGGTTCCTTAGCAATCAGCCCCAGCATTTT.

The chain couples TRBV9 to TRBJ2-1, with 8 bases lining up with TRBD2. The CDR3 loop spans 16 amino acids. J lost 0 bases, V lost 4 bases, and 6 bases had no gene match. Germline V gene lookup returns CDR1 SGDLS and CDR2 YYNGEE. In DNA, the CDR3 is TGTGCCAGCAGCCCGGGCGGGGGGAGCTCCTACAATGAGCAGTTCTTC. Translated: CASSPGGGSSYNEQFF.

This clone was seen just once. At one end, the junction sequence differs from germline, possibly due to a read error. This rearrangement joins TRBV13 to TRBJ2-3, with a tentative D call TRBD2 (6 bases). CDR1 and CDR2 from the germline V gene are PRHDT and FYEKMQ (reference sequence). The CDR3 has 14 residues. The CDR3 region has the DNA TGTGCCAGCAGCCTAGGGAGGCCCGCAGATACGCAGTATTTT. Translation gives CASSLGRPADTQYF.

The CDR3 sequence is CASSKGGEGSYEQYF. The CDR3 DNA sequence: TGCGCCAGCAGCAAAGGGGGCGAGGGCTCCTACGAGCAGTACTTC. V and J are TRBV10-1 and TRBJ2-7; 7 bases are a match to TRBD1. The length of the CDR3 is 15 residues. Germline V CDR1 and CDR2: WNHNN, SYGVQD (reference sequence). V trimming: 6 bases; J trimming: 0 bases; junction bases outside the gene matches: 8.

This sequence joins TRBV5-1 and TRBJ1-1; D is perhaps TRBD1 (6 bases). V was trimmed by 3 bases and J by 3 bases, leaving 9 bases between them. The germline V gene has CDR1 SGHRS and CDR2 YFSETQ. This CDR3 comprises 13 residues. CDR3 bases: TGCGCCAGCAGCTCCAGGGGTGACACTGAAGCTTTCTTT. Protein sequence: CASSSRGDTEAFF.

The J gene is TRBJ1-2, the V gene TRBV5-6, with D hard to call. Trimming took off 0 bases at V and 1 base at J, with 10 bases between the two ends. This CDR3 region has 15 residues. Germline V gene data show CDR1 as SGHDT and CDR2 as YYEEEE. For the CDR3, the DNA is TGTGCCAGCAGCTTGGGCCCCCGGGGTAACTATGGCTACACCTTC. Its translation is CASSLGPRGNYGYTF. Looking up the rest from reference TRBV5-6 and TRBJ1-2 gives the full variable domain: DAGVTQSPTHLIKTRGQQVTLRCSPKSGHDTVSWYQQALGQGPQFIFQYYEEEERQRGNFPDRFSGHQFPNYSSELNVNALLLGDSALYLCASSLGPRGNYGYTFGSGTRLTVV.

This chain links TRBV7-2 with TRBJ2-1, with 13 bases identical to TRBD2. The CDR3 sequence is 17 residues long. Per germline, CDR1 SGHTA and CDR2 FQGNSA. The trim removed 3 bases at V and 3 bases at J, leaving 5 bases unmatched. The CDR3 loop is CASSFSGTSGVYNEQFF. In DNA form, the CDR3 reads TGTGCCAGCAGCTTCTCCGGGACTAGCGGGGTCTACAATGAGCAGTTCTTC. Full variable domain (outside the CDR3, taken from reference TRBV7-2 and TRBJ2-1): GAGVSQSPSNKVTEKGKDVELRCDPISGHTALYWYRQSLGQGLEFLIYFQGNSAPDKSGLPSDRFSAERTGGSVSTLTIQRTQQEDSAVYLCASSFSGTSGVYNEQFFGPGTRLTVL.

The chain couples TRBV7-2 to TRBJ1-1; D perhaps matches TRBD1 (6 bases). Germline V gene sequence: CDR1 SGHTA, CDR2 FQGNSA. Trimming removed 1 base at V and 0 bases at J, with 9 bases between. The CDR3 consists of 15 residues. CDR3 sequence: CASSLEGQLNTEAFF. The CDR3 region has the DNA TGTGCCAGCAGCTTAGAAGGACAGTTGAACACTGAAGCTTTCTTT.

This rearrangement joins TRBV10-3 to TRBJ1-5; D is unclear. Germline CDR1 reads ENHRY; CDR2 reads SYGVKD. This CDR3 spans 14 amino acids. V lost 4 bases to trimming and J lost 3 bases, with 10 bases between them. The CDR3 spells CAISGSGYNQPQHF. The CDR3 nucleotides are TGTGCCATCAGTGGAAGCGGATACAATCAGCCCCAGCATTTT.

The chain uses TRBV5-4 and TRBJ1-1; TRBD1 is a possible D gene (6 bases). This CDR3 is built from 13 residues. Germline lookup yields CDR1 SGHNT and CDR2 YYREEE (reference sequence). Trimming pared 3 bases from V and 0 bases from J, leaving 6 bases between. CDR3: CASSSGVNTEAFF. The CDR3 DNA reads TGTGCCAGCAGCTCAGGGGTGAACACTGAAGCTTTCTTT.

The chain employs TRBV13 and TRBJ2-4, with D perhaps matching TRBD1 (6 bases). This CDR3 has 12 residues. With 5 bases removed from V and 16 bases from J, the gap between germline ends came to 18 bases. Germline CDR1 is PRHDT and CDR2 is FYEKMQ (reference sequence). CDR3 amino acids: CASSGNPGHLYF. For the CDR3, the DNA is TGTGCCAGCAGCGGAAATCCGGGACACCTCTACTTC.

This sequence joins TRBV10-3 and TRBJ2-7; 10 nucleotides align to TRBD1. CDR3 size: 14 residues. The V and J ends lost 5 bases and 6 bases, in that order; junction bases with no gene match: 7. Germline loops: CDR1 ENHRY, CDR2 SYGVKD. The CDR3 protein is CAISLGQGDREQYF. As DNA, the CDR3 is TGTGCCATCAGTTTAGGACAGGGGGACCGCGAGCAGTACTTC.

The chain joins TRBV19 to TRBJ1-5, with D possibly matching TRBD1 (6 bases). The CDR3 has 15 residues. Deletions cut 3 bases from V and 0 bases from J, with 9 bases between. From germline, CDR1 is LNHDA and CDR2 SQIVND (reference sequence). CDR3 DNA sequence: TGTGCCAGTAGTATTGGGGACATTAGCAATCAGCCCCAGCATTTT. Protein product: CASSIGDISNQPQHF.

This chain links TRBV7-9 with TRBJ2-4; 7 nucleotides align to TRBD2. Trimming at V came to 1 base and at J to 8 bases, leaving 8 bases not matched to a gene. Germline V lookup: CDR1 SEHNR, CDR2 FQNEAQ (reference sequence). CDR3 length equals 15 residues. The CDR3 loop reads CASSLVVGAGDIQYF. CDR3 nucleotides: TGTGCCAGCAGCTTAGTTGTTGGGGCGGGGGACATTCAGTACTTC.

The rearrangement joins TRBV11-2 to TRBJ2-4; TRBD1 is a possible D gene (6 bases). CDR1 and CDR2 (germline): SGHAT, FQNNGV. The CDR3 sequence is 17 residues long. V shed 2 bases and J shed 0 bases, with 14 bases lying between them. CDR3 coding DNA: TGTGCCAGCAGCTTAAGACAGGCAGAACTAGCCAAAAACATTCAGTACTTC. Its translation: CASSLRQAELAKNIQYF.

This clone was found once. In DNA form, the CDR3 reads TGCGCCAGCAGCCAAGATCGGACAGGGACAGCGCAAGAGACCCAGTACTTC. Translating it yields CASSQDRTGTAQETQYF. The chain employs TRBV4-1 and TRBJ2-5; 8 positions match TRBD1. Germline V gene sequence: CDR1 MGHRA, CDR2 YSYEKL. The CDR3 has 17 residues. V shed 0 bases and J 2 bases; nucleotides not matched to a gene: 8.

J is TRBJ2-1 and V is TRBV6-6; maybe TRBD2 (6 bases). Germline CDR1 is MNHNY and CDR2 is SVGAGI (reference sequence). The CDR3 spans 13 residues. Trimming left V 2 bases short and J 6 bases short, with 8 bases between. The CDR3 spells CASSYTSSNEQFF. The CDR3 coding sequence is TGTGCCAGCAGTTACACTAGCTCCAATGAGCAGTTCTTC.

This clone was recorded a few times. The chain joins TRBV19 to TRBJ1-1, with TRBD1 matching 7 bases. The V segment lost 3 bases and the J segment 4 bases; nucleotides outside the gene matches: 5. This CDR3 has 14 residues. Germline CDR1 is LNHDA and CDR2 is SQIVND (reference sequence). The CDR3 sequence: CASSIGTAGTEAFF. The CDR3 nucleotides are TGTGCCAGTAGTATTGGGACAGCTGGCACTGAAGCTTTCTTT. The full variable domain, in which reference TRBV19 and TRBJ1-1 provide the parts outside the CDR3, is DGGITQSPKYLFRKEGQNVTLSCEQNLNHDAMYWYRQDPGQGLRLIYYSQIVNDFQKGDIAEGYSVSREKKESFPLTVTSAQKNPTAFYLCASSIGTAGTEAFFGQGTRLTVV.

The rearrangement joins TRBV18 to TRBJ2-5; 7 bases line up with TRBD2. The trim removed 1 base at V and 2 bases at J, leaving 4 bases unmatched. CDR1 and CDR2 from the germline V gene are KGHSH and LQKENI. The CDR3 covers 15 residues. CDR3 loop: CASSPRGGVQETQYF. The CDR3 DNA reads as TGTGCCAGCTCACCACGCGGGGGTGTGCAAGAGACCCAGTACTTC.